One sample yielded the 30 T cell receptor beta chains listed below, sequenced in a study of blood T cell repertoires in COVID-19. Some clones are missing from TCRdb's copy, which holds only in-frame ones; the method was immunoSEQ multiplex PCR. The repertoire holds 150,000 to 200,000 clones, with 89% as singletons. The sequenced sample was peripheral blood. Receptors originate from a man in his late teens or twenties who had recovered from COVID-19.

The chain uses TRBV14 and TRBJ1-1; 9 bases agree with TRBD1. The length of the CDR3 is 13 residues. V was pared by 6 bases and J by 4 bases, with 3 bases of the junction left unmatched. Germline CDR1 SGHDN, CDR2 FVKESK. CDR3 sequence reads: CASRDRGTTEAFF. The CDR3 DNA follows: TGTGCCAGCAGAGACAGGGGGACCACTGAAGCTTTCTTT.

The rearrangement uses TRBV30 and TRBJ1-1, with 7 bases that match TRBD1. J was trimmed by 5 bases and V by 7 bases; bases with no gene match: 7. Germline assignment: CDR1 GTSNPN and CDR2 SVGIG (reference sequence). The CDR3 is made up of 12 amino acids. CDR3 DNA sequence: TGTGCCTCGGACAGGCTTGAAACTGAAGCTTTCTTT. Translation: CASDRLETEAFF.

The rearrangement joins TRBV28 to TRBJ2-5; 10 bases align to TRBD1. Per the germline V gene, CDR1 is MDHEN and CDR2 is SYDVKM. The CDR3 has 16 residues. The V segment lost 6 bases and the J segment 2 bases; nucleotides outside the gene matches: 9. This CDR3 is CASSPEEGQGQETQYF. The CDR3 DNA follows: TGTGCCAGCAGCCCGGAGGAGGGACAGGGGCAAGAGACCCAGTACTTC. The full variable domain, its missing parts supplied by reference TRBV28 and TRBJ2-5, is DVKVTQSSRYLVKRTGEKVFLECVQDMDHENMFWYRQDPGLGLRLIYFSYDVKMKEKGDIPEGYSVSREKKERFSLILESASTNQTSMYLCASSPEEGQGQETQYFGPGTRLLVL.

The chain combines TRBV4-2 with TRBJ2-1, with TRBD1 matching over 11 bases. Germline lookup yields CDR1 LGHNA and CDR2 YNFKEQ. J was trimmed by 9 bases and V by 3 bases; bases with no gene match: 4. This CDR3 region has 14 residues. CDR3 DNA: TGTGCCAGCAGCCATGGACAGGGGGCCTTTGAGCAGTTCTTC. Amino acids: CASSHGQGAFEQFF.

V usage is TRBV19 and J usage is TRBJ2-6, with a tentative D call TRBD2 (5 bases). This CDR3 is built from 17 residues. In germline, CDR1 is LNHDA, CDR2 SQIVND (reference sequence). The V and J ends lost 1 base and 4 bases respectively, with 14 bases between them. CDR3 nucleotide sequence: TGTGCCAGTAGTATAGCAAGGATACCGGGAGGGGCCAACGTCCTGACTTTC. It encodes CASSIARIPGGANVLTF.

A single count supports this clone. Other nucleotide sequences in the sample specify the same CDR3. This chain links TRBV2 with TRBJ2-1, with D hard to call. The germline CDR1 and CDR2 sequences are SNHLY and FYNNEI. V lost 5 bases to trimming and J lost 4 bases, with 6 bases between them. The CDR3 is made up of 12 amino acids. The CDR3 is CASSTVYNEQFF. CDR3 DNA sequence: TGTGCCAGCAGTACAGTTTACAATGAGCAGTTCTTC.

This clone was observed once. The CDR3 loop is CASSFTRSTDTQYF. The CDR3 nucleotides read TGCGCCAGCAGCTTCACCAGGAGCACAGATACGCAGTATTTT. This chain joins TRBV5-1 and TRBJ2-3; D remains ambiguous. Between the trimmed V and J ends, which lost 2 bases and 0 bases, there was a span of 7 bases. The CDR3 sequence is 14 residues long. Germline-derived CDR1 and CDR2 are SGHRS and YFSETQ.

This sequence joins TRBV5-6 and TRBJ2-5; 12 bases map to TRBD2. Per the germline V gene, CDR1 is SGHDT and CDR2 is YYEEEE. The J segment lost 4 bases and the V segment lost 4 bases, leaving 8 bases of the junction unmatched. The CDR3 runs 16 residues. CDR3 nucleotide sequence: TGTGCCAGCAGCCCGGGGACTAGCGGGTTCGTAGAGACCCAGTACTTC. As protein: CASSPGTSGFVETQYF.

V is TRBV11-1 and J is TRBJ2-5; 13 nucleotides line up with TRBD2. Trimming took 5 bases from V and 1 from J; bases not matched to a gene: 4. This CDR3 spans 16 amino acids. The germline V gene encodes CDR1 SGHAT and CDR2 FQDESV (reference sequence). CDR3 bases: TGTGCCAGCAGCCCTGGGACTAGCGGGACCCAAGAGACCCAGTACTTC. Translated: CASSPGTSGTQETQYF.

The J gene is TRBJ1-1, the V gene TRBV3-1 (or the pseudogene TRBV3-2), with TRBD1 matching over 7 bases. The CDR3 runs to 12 residues. V lost 4 bases to trimming and J lost 5 bases; unmatched junction nucleotides: 1. Germline V lookup: CDR1 LGHDT, CDR2 YNNKEL (reference sequence). The CDR3 region is CASSRQGTEAFF. The CDR3 coding sequence is TGTGCCAGCAGCCGACAGGGAACTGAAGCTTTCTTT.

The chain couples TRBV14 to TRBJ1-4; D call uncertain. Germline V CDR1 and CDR2: SGHDN, FVKESK. This CDR3 comprises 15 residues. Trimming took 4 bases from V and 5 from J, leaving 14 bases between them. The DNA of the CDR3 is TGTGCCAGCAGCCTGGCCCGGGGAGAGAATGAAAAACTGTTTTTT. Translation: CASSLARGENEKLFF.

V gene TRBV4-1 combines with J gene TRBJ2-7, with TRBD2 matching 13 bases. The CDR3 covers 17 residues. Germline-derived CDR1 and CDR2 are MGHRA and YSYEKL. After removal of 1 base from V and 5 bases from J, the junction contained 8 bases not matched to a gene. CDR3 residues: CASSQGGQLAGGNEQYF. The CDR3 DNA is TGCGCCAGCAGCCAAGGAGGGCAACTAGCGGGAGGGAACGAGCAGTACTTC.

J is TRBJ1-2 and V is TRBV5-4, with a weak D call TRBD1 (6 bases). V was shortened by 5 bases and J by 2 bases, with 22 bases between the two germline ends. This CDR3 has 17 residues. Per the germline V gene, CDR1 is SGHNT and CDR2 is YYREEE (reference sequence). CDR3 amino acids: CASSTGDTGLRNYGYTF. The DNA of the CDR3 is TGTGCCAGCAGTACTGGGGACACAGGCCTCAGGAACTATGGCTACACCTTC. The full variable domain, completed using reference TRBV5-4 and TRBJ1-2, is ETGVTQSPTHLIKTRGQQVTLRCSSQSGHNTVSWYQQALGQGPQFIFQYYREEENGRGNFPPRFSGLQFPNYSSELNVNALELDDSALYLCASSTGDTGLRNYGYTFGSGTRLTVV.

This chain uses TRBV7-9 with TRBJ1-1; D unclear. This CDR3 is built from 14 residues. The germline V gene encodes CDR1 SEHNR and CDR2 FQNEAQ (reference sequence). The V and J ends lost 5 bases and 8 bases respectively, with 18 bases between them. In DNA form, the CDR3 reads TGTGCCAGCAGCCCTAGCCCCGCCTTGGCGGAAGCTTTCTTT. It translates to CASSPSPALAEAFF.

V is TRBV27 and J is TRBJ2-5, with 7 bases aligning to TRBD2. CDR1 MNHEY and CDR2 SMNVEV come from the germline V gene (reference sequence). The CDR3 is made up of 18 amino acids. After removal of 6 bases from V and 5 bases from J, the junction contained 21 bases not matched to a gene. In DNA form, the CDR3 reads TGTGCCAGCAGCCCCTCTGTGCGGGAGATCCCCGCATCCGAGACCCAGTACTTC. Encoded protein: CASSPSVREIPASETQYF.

The chain recombines TRBV19 with TRBJ2-2; 8 bases fit TRBD2. CDR3 length: 16 residues. From germline, CDR1 is LNHDA and CDR2 SQIVND (reference sequence). V dropped 2 bases and J dropped 2; count of bases not matched to a gene: 4. The CDR3 protein is CASSIHLAGNTGELFF. The DNA of the CDR3 is TGTGCCAGTAGTATACACCTAGCGGGCAACACCGGGGAGCTGTTTTTT.

The chain uses TRBV5-1 and TRBJ2-2; 9 positions match TRBD1. V shed 1 base, J shed 4 bases, and the junction held 8 bases outside the gene matches. The CDR3 extends over 17 amino acids. Germline V CDR1 and CDR2: SGHRS, YFSETQ. For the CDR3, the DNA is TGCGCCAGCAGCTTGTACCCAACAGGGGGCCCCACCGGGGAGCTGTTTTTT. It specifies CASSLYPTGGPTGELFF.

This clone was seen at least ten times. The genes are TRBV11-2 and TRBJ2-7; a possible D gene is TRBD1 (6 bases). The CDR3 totals 15 residues. Germline CDR1 SGHAT, CDR2 FQNNGV. V was clipped by 5 bases and J by 3 bases, with 17 bases between them. For the CDR3, the DNA is TGTGCCAGCAGCACACTACGGGGACAAAACTACGAGCAGTACTTC. It is translated as CASSTLRGQNYEQYF.

This clone was observed a few times. The V gene is TRBV19, the J gene TRBJ2-1; D call uncertain. The length of the CDR3 is 15 residues. From germline, CDR1 is LNHDA and CDR2 SQIVND (reference sequence). Between the trimmed V and J ends, which lost 6 bases and 4 bases, there was a span of 16 bases. The CDR3 DNA is TGTGCCAGTAGCCTCAATCCCCACGAGTACAATGAGCAGTTCTTC. Its protein product is CASSLNPHEYNEQFF.

This chain connects TRBV5-1 to TRBJ2-5; 9 bases are shared with TRBD1. The V gene end was trimmed by 1 base and the J gene end by 5 bases; junction bases not matched to a gene: 9. Germline CDR1 is SGHRS and CDR2 is YFSETQ. CDR3 length: 16 amino acids. CDR3 in amino acids: CASSLTGGLSMETQYF. The CDR3 DNA sequence: TGCGCCAGCAGCTTGACAGGGGGCTTATCTATGGAGACCCAGTACTTC.

CDR3 sequence reads: CASSLETGANYGYTF. The CDR3 bases are TGTGCCAGCAGCTTAGAGACAGGTGCTAACTATGGCTACACCTTC. The J gene is TRBJ1-2, the V gene TRBV7-2; the D gene is possibly TRBD1 (6 bases). The CDR3 consists of 15 residues. Germline V gives CDR1 SGHTA, CDR2 FQGNSA. V was shortened by 1 base and J by 0 bases, with 9 bases between the two germline ends.

The genes are TRBV7-9 and TRBJ1-4; tentatively, D is TRBD1 (5 bases). V shed 3 bases and J shed 13 bases, with 15 bases lying between them. The CDR3 runs to 13 residues. Germline CDR1 reads SEHNR; CDR2 reads FQNEAQ (reference sequence). CDR3 sequence reads: CASSFSPQGLLFF. The DNA for the CDR3 is TGTGCCAGCAGCTTCTCACCTCAGGGCCTACTGTTTTTT.

The V and J genes are TRBV24-1 and TRBJ2-5; a weak D match, TRBD2 (7 bases). The CDR3 extends over 13 amino acids. Germline loops: CDR1 KGHDR, CDR2 SFDVKD. Trimming stripped 6 bases from V and 5 bases from J, with 12 bases between. In DNA, the CDR3 is TGTGCCACCAGTATCGGGGGGCAGGAGACCCAGTACTTC. As protein: CATSIGGQETQYF.

This chain uses TRBV4-3 with TRBJ2-1; D is uncertain. Germline V gives CDR1 LGHNA, CDR2 YSLEER. Trimming took off 4 bases at V and 4 bases at J, with 11 bases between the two ends. The CDR3 consists of 14 residues. CDR3: CASSRDILYNEQFF. In DNA form, the CDR3 reads TGCGCCAGCAGCCGCGATATCCTATACAATGAGCAGTTCTTC.

The chain uses TRBV5-1 and TRBJ1-1; no clear D gene. With 0 bases removed from V and 3 bases from J, the gap between germline ends came to 12 bases. Germline CDR1 and CDR2: SGHRS and YFSETQ. The CDR3 is 15 amino acids. The chain's CDR3 is CASSLDGPPYTEAFF. The CDR3 DNA reads as TGCGCCAGCAGCTTGGACGGTCCTCCTTACACTGAAGCTTTCTTT.

The chain has TRBV6-5 and TRBJ2-7; TRBD2 matches at 11 bases. Trimming removed 5 bases from V and 3 bases from J; junction bases left unmatched: 6. CDR1 is MNHEY, CDR2 SVGAGI, per germline. This CDR3 has 15 amino acids. As DNA, the CDR3 is TGTGCCAGCAGTAGCTCTAGCGGGAGGTACTACGAGCAGTACTTC. Translation: CASSSSSGRYYEQYF.

The J gene is TRBJ2-1, the V gene TRBV30, with 11 nucleotides matching TRBD2. Germline-derived CDR1 and CDR2 are GTSNPN and SVGIG (reference sequence). The CDR3 is 16 residues long. With 1 base clipped from V and 9 bases from J, the junction kept 11 bases outside the gene matches. DNA for the CDR3: TGTGCCTGGAGTGCATATAGCGGGAGGGCCGGGGGTGAGCAGTTCTTC. This sequence encodes CAWSAYSGRAGGEQFF.

This clone is a singleton in its sample. The chain is built from TRBV3-1 (or the pseudogene TRBV3-2) and TRBJ2-7; possible D gene TRBD1, 6 bases. Germline V lookup: CDR1 LGHDT, CDR2 YNNKEL (reference sequence). The V end was cut by 5 bases, the J end by 2 bases, with 10 bases between. The CDR3 is 13 residues long. In nucleotides, the CDR3 is TGTGCCAGCAGCGCCCGACAGGCCTACGAGCAGTACTTC. Its protein product is CASSARQAYEQYF.

This sequence joins TRBV9 and TRBJ2-3; 8 nucleotides match TRBD1. The CDR3 has 17 residues. CDR1 and CDR2 from the germline V gene are SGDLS and YYNGEE. Trimming cost V 7 bases and J 2 bases; bases outside gene matches: 15. Written as DNA, the CDR3 is TGTGCCAGCGCCGACCATCGGACAGGGACCTTCACAGATACGCAGTATTTT. Protein product: CASADHRTGTFTDTQYF.

The chain recombines TRBV15 with TRBJ1-2; a weak D match, TRBD1 (5 bases). The CDR3 has 15 amino acids. V shed 3 bases and J shed 7 bases, with 18 bases lying between them. Germline CDR1 LNHNV, CDR2 YYDKDF (reference sequence). The CDR3 protein is CATSSPEGSRLGYTF. The CDR3 DNA sequence: TGTGCCACCAGCAGCCCGGAGGGGTCAAGACTTGGCTACACCTTC.